This TCR beta chain was found in a study of blood T cell repertoires in COVID-19. Sequenced by immunoSEQ multiplex PCR; TCRdb stores in-frame clones only, minus some. Of hundreds of thousands of clones in the sample, around 84% were seen once. The specimen was PBMCs or T cells enriched from blood (not recorded which). The source of this sequence is a woman between 45 and 60 years old who had recovered from COVID-19.

CDR3: CASSPRQGGDYGYTF. The CDR3, as DNA: TGTGCCAGCTCACCACGACAGGGGGGCGACTATGGCTACACCTTC. V gene TRBV18 combines with J gene TRBJ1-2; 9 nucleotides agree with TRBD1. From germline, CDR1 is KGHSH and CDR2 LQKENI. The CDR3 spans 15 residues. Unmatched junction bases numbered 3, after V lost 1 base and J lost 3 bases.